This T cell receptor beta chain was retrieved from a study of blood T cells in healthy people across ages. General study findings and limits: Estimates of diversity drawn from one million T cells were considered underestimates. The recorded TCR beta diversity per million T cells decreased in a roughly linear manner with age.

V trimming: 6 bases; J trimming: 4 bases; junction bases outside the gene matches: 12. CDR1 is MNHEY, CDR2 SVGAGI, per germline. The CDR3 contains 16 residues. With regard to this clonotype: The antigen remains undetermined.

Combining a sample-barcoded 5' primer with a J-beta primer mix, a second PCR ran for roughly 6 to 12 cycles. TCRdb reprocessed the 5' RACE reads with MiXCR, giving one entry per CDR3 protein. The sample carries some 690,000 distinct CDR3 sequences, about a fifth recorded once. Donor samples were obtained from healthy Caucasian individuals from Russia, aged 6 to 90. Per-sample PBMC isolation yielded at least 6.5 million cells. The chain recombines TRBV6-5 with TRBJ2-1, with 7 positions matching TRBD2. This receptor was obtained from a man aged 65-85 years in good health. Sequenced: blood. CDR3 nucleotides: TGTGCCAGCAGGCAGCTGGGCGGGGGTTCGTACAATGAGCAGTTCTTC. Protein sequence: CASRQLGGGSYNEQFF.